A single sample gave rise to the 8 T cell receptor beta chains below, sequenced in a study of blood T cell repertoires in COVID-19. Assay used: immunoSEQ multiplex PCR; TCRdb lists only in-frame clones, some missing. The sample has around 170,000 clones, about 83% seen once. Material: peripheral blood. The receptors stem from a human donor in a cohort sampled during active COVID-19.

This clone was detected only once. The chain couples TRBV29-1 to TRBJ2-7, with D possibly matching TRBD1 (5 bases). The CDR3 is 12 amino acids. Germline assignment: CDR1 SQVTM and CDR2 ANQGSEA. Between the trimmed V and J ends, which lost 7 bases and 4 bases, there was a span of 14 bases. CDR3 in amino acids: CSASQGSYEQYF. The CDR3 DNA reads TGCAGCGCAAGTCAGGGAAGTTACGAGCAGTACTTC.

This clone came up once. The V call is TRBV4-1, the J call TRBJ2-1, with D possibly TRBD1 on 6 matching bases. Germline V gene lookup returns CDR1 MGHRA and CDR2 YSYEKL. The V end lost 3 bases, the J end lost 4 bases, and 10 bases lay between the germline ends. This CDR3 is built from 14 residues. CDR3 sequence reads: CASSHLTGYNEQFF. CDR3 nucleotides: TGCGCCAGCAGCCATCTCACAGGGTACAATGAGCAGTTCTTC.

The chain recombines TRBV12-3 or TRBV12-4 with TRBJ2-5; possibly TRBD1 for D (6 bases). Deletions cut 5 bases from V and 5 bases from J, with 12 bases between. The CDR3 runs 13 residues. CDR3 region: CASSTGMGETQYF. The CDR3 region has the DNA TGTGCCAGCAGTACAGGGATGGGGGAGACCCAGTACTTC.

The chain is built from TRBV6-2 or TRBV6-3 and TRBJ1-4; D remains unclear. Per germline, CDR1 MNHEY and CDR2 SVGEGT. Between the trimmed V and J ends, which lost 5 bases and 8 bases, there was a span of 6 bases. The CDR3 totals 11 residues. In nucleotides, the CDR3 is TGTGCCAGCAGTGAGAGGGAAAAACTGTTTTTT. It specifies CASSEREKLFF.

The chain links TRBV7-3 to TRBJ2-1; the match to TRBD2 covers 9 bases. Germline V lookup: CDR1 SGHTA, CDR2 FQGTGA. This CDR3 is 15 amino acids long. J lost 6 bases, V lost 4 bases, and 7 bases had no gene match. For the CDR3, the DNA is TGTGCCAGCAGCTCTTCGCGCGGGAGGGCCAATGAGCAGTTCTTC. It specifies CASSSSRGRANEQFF.

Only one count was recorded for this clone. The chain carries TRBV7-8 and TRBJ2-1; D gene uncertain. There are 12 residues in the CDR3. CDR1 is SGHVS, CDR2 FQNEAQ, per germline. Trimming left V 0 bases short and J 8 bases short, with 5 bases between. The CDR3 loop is CASSLAGHEQFF. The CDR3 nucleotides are TGTGCCAGCAGCTTAGCGGGCCATGAGCAGTTCTTC.

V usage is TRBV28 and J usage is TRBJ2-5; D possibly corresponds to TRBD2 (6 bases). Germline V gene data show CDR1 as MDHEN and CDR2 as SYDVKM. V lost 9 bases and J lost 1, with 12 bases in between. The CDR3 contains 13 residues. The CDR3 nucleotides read TGTGCCAGTGTTTCCGGGGGCCAAGAGACCCAGTACTTC. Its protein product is CASVSGGQETQYF.

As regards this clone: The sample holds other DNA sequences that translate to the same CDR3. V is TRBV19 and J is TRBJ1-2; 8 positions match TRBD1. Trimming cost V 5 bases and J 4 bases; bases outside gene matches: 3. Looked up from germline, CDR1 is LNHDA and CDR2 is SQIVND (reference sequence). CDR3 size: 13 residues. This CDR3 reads CASSRQGSYGYTF. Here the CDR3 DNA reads TGTGCCAGTAGTCGACAGGGGAGCTATGGCTACACCTTC.